Listed here is a single TCR beta chain. Its antigen is as yet unknown. Germline CDR1 MGHRA, CDR2 YSYEKL. CDR3 length: 16 residues. V shed 5 bases and J shed 0 bases, with 11 bases lying between them. The data stem from a study of T cell responses to AZD1222 COVID-19 vaccine. Study-wide background: Investigators merged groups given second doses at roughly 4 or roughly 12 weeks.

Only in-frame clones appear in the TCRdb table, and some are missing; sequencing was by immunoSEQ multiplex PCR. The table shows 140,000 to 150,000 clones, with 80% to 90% occurring only once. Study outcomes and limitations: Females outnumbered males among donors, who were mostly white British; clonal diversity was possibly underestimated. Repertoires were obtained solely post-peak T cell response.

This clonotype was obtained from an adult in good health. The J gene is TRBJ2-6, the V gene TRBV4-1; D uncertain. The sample consisted of peripheral blood, taken on day 0 of AZD1222 vaccination. CDR3 residues: CASSLDRTSGANVLTF. The CDR3 coding sequence is TGCGCCAGCAGCTTGGACCGGACCTCTGGGGCCAACGTCCTGACTTTC.